This TCR beta chain derives from a study of blood T cell repertoires in COVID-19. As for the study in general: The study drew acute and convalescent COVID-19 samples from the United States, Italy and Spain. Sample material is recorded as cDNA or gDNA derived from T cells, B-cell-depleted T cells, or PBMCs.

The germline gives CDR1 MDHEN, CDR2 SYDVKM. V gave up 4 bases and J gave up 8 bases, with 11 bases separating them. The CDR3 has 12 residues. How the authors handled the data: For nucleated cells, counts were estimated from reference gene primer amplification. Measured with immunoSEQ multiplex PCR; TCRdb has only the in-frame clones, and not every one. The V and J calls and the clone size are those of that table, but D and trimming were determined from the DNA. The table shows 85,000 or so clones, with 81% occurring only once. This clone occurred a few times. Sequencing was carried out using peripheral blood. The TCR sequence derives from a man aged 80 or over with acute or convalescent COVID-19. The chain carries TRBV28 and TRBJ1-1, with D possibly being TRBD1 (5 bases). CDR3 nucleotides: TGTGCCAGCAGTTCGATAGACAGCGAAGCTTTCTTT. Translation: CASSSIDSEAFF.